This TCR beta chain was sequenced in a study of CD8 T cells in ankylosing spondylitis. Study outcomes and limitations: Matched ankylosing spondylitis synovial fluid reportedly showed significant enrichment of disease-linked clones. A number of the motif variants had already been described in reactive arthritis synovial fluid and blood. Among TCR beta sequences, a motif of fewer than 10 highly homologous variants appeared characteristic of ankylosing spondylitis blood.

This clonotype has a handful of counts. What it recognizes is unknown. The authors made TCR beta libraries by quantitative 5'-RACE with molecular barcodes. TCRdb re-called the 5' RACE reads through MiXCR, storing one row per CDR3 protein. The sample contains 250,000 or so distinct CDR3 sequences, roughly 18% of which appear only once. Germline values: CDR1 DFQATT, CDR2 SNEGSKA (reference sequence). V shed 0 bases and J shed 7 bases, with 16 bases lying between them. This CDR3 spans 14 amino acids. Source material: blood, either unsorted or a sorted T cell fraction (not recorded which). The chain recombines TRBV20-1 with TRBJ2-7; tentatively, D is TRBD1 (6 bases). The clonotype originates from a male donor with ankylosing spondylitis or in good health (not recorded which). CDR3 in amino acids: CSAREWGPTREQYF. The CDR3 DNA sequence: TGCAGTGCTAGAGAGTGGGGGCCAACGCGGGAGCAGTACTTC.